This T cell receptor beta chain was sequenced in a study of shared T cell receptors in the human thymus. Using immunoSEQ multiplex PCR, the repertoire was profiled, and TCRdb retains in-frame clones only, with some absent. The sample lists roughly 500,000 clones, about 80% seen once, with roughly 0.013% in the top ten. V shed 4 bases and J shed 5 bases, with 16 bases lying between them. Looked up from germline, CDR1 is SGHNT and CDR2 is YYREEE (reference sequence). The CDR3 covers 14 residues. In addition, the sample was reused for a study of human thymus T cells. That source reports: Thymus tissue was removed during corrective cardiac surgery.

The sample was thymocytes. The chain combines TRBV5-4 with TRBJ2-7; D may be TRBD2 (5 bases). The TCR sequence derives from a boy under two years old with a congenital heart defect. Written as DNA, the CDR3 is TGTGCCAGCAGCGTAGACGGGAAGGTCCACGAGCAGTACTTC. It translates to CASSVDGKVHEQYF.